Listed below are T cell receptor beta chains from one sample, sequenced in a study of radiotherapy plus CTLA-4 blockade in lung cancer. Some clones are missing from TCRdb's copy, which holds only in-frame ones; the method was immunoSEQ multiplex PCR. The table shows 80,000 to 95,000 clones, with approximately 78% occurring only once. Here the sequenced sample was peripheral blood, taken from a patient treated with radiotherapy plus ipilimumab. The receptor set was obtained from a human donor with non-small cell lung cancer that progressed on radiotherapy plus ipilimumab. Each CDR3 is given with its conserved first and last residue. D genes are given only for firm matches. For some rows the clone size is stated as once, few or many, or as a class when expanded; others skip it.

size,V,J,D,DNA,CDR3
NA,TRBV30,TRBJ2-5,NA,TGTGCCTGGAGTCCCGGAGAAGAGACCCAGTACTTC,CAWSPGEETQYF
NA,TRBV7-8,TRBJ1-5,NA,TGTGCCAGCAGCCAAGGACACTCAAGTCAGCCCCAGCATTTT,CASSQGHSSQPQHF
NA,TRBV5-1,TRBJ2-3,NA,TGCGCCAGCAGCTTGGGTCCAGGGGTCGCAGATACGCAGTATTTT,CASSLGPGVADTQYF
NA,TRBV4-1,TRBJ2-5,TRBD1,TGCGCCAGCAGCCAAGTAGGGGGCCGGTGGGAAGAGACCCAGTACTTC,CASSQVGGRWEETQYF
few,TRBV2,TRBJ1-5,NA,TGTGCCAGCAGTGAGGTTGTTTATGGGCCCCAGCATTTT,CASSEVVYGPQHF
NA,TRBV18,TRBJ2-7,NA,TGTGCCAGCTCACCACCGGGAACCCACGAGCAGTACTTC,CASSPPGTHEQYF
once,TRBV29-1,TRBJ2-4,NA,TGCAGCGTTCCGGGACTGAAAAACATTCAGTACTTC,CSVPGLKNIQYF
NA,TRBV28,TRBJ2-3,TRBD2,TGTGCCAGCAGCCTGCCCGGGAGGACGCAGTATTTT,CASSLPGRTQYF
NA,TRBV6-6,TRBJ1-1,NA,TGTGCCAGCAAGAGGGAACAGAGAGTAGCTGAAGCTTTCTTT,CASKREQRVAEAFF
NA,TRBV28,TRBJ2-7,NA,TGTGCCAGCAGTTCGAGGACCTCTTTGGGGCGAGCGCTCTACGAGCAGTACTTC,CASSSRTSLGRALYEQYF
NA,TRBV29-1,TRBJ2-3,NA,TGCAGCGTGACCAGGGAATCAACAGATACGCAGTATTTT,CSVTRESTDTQYF
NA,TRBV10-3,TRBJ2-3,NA,TGTGCCATCAGTGTTCAGGGCTGGGGAGATACGCAGTATTTT,CAISVQGWGDTQYF
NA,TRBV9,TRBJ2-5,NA,TGTGCCAGCAGCGTAGATTGGGGTGCCCAAGAGACCCAGTACTTC,CASSVDWGAQETQYF
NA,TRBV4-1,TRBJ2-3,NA,TGCGCCAGCGACGAAAACGGCGGAATCACAGATACGCAGTATTTT,CASDENGGITDTQYF
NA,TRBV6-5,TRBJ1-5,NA,TGTGCCAGCAGTTCCTTGGATCGGAATCAGCCCCAGCATTTT,CASSSLDRNQPQHF
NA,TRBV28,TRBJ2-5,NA,TGTGCCAGCAGCCCTCGCTTAGTCGAGGAGACCCAGTACTTC,CASSPRLVEETQYF
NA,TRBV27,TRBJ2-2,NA,TGTGCCAGCAGCGCCCTGAGGCACGGGAACACCGGGGAGCTGTTTTTT,CASSALRHGNTGELFF
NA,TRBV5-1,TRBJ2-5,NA,TGCGCCAGCAGCTTGGCACAGGAAGAGACCCAGTACTTC,CASSLAQEETQYF
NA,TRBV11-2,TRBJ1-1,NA,TGTGCCAGCAGCTTAGGGGTGGCCTTCACTGAAGCTTTCTTT,CASSLGVAFTEAFF
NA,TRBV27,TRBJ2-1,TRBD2,TGTGCCAGCAGCACTCTAGCGGTCGACGACAATGAGCAGTTCTTC,CASSTLAVDDNEQFF
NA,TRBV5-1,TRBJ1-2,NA,TGCGCCAGCTCATCGACAGCCTATGGCTACACCTTC,CASSSTAYGYTF
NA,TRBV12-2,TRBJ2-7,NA,TGTGCAAGTCGCTTAGGGCGACAGGGATTCTACGAGCAGTACTTC,CASRLGRQGFYEQYF
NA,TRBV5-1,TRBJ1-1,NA,TGCGCCAGCAGAGGAGGGCAGGGGACTGAAGCTTTCTTT,CASRGGQGTEAFF
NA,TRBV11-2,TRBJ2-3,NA,TGTGCCAGCAGCCCCTTAGGGGGAGGAGATACGCAGTATTTT,CASSPLGGGDTQYF
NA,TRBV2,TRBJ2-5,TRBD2,TGTGCCAGCAGTACCCCAGGGACTAGCGCCCAAGAGACCCAGTACTTC,CASSTPGTSAQETQYF
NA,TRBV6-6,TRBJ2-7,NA,TGTGCCAGCAGTTACTCCCTCGGATACGAGCAGTACTTC,CASSYSLGYEQYF
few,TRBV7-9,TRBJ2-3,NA,TGTGCCAGCAGCTTAGCGACCGGGGGCACAGATACGCAGTATTTT,CASSLATGGTDTQYF
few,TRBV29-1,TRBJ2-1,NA,TGCAGCGCCGGGGGCGCTGAGCAGTTCTTC,CSAGGAEQFF
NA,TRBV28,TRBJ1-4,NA,TGTGCCAGCAGAAAAGGGGCCAGGGTCGAGGAAAAACTGTTTTTT,CASRKGARVEEKLFF
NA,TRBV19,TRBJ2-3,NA,TGTGCCAGTAGTATAGAAGTCGTAGGGGTGACAGATACGCAGTATTTT,CASSIEVVGVTDTQYF
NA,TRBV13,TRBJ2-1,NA,TGTGCCGCCCGGGACACCCTCTACAATGAGCAGTTCTTC,CAARDTLYNEQFF
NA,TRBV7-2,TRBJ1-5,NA,TGTGCCAGCAGTAGTTACGGGGGCCGGAATCAGCCCCAGCATTTT,CASSSYGGRNQPQHF
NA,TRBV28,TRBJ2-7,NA,TGTGCCAGCAAACCCAGGAGGGGTCGGGCCTACGAGCAGTACTTC,CASKPRRGRAYEQYF
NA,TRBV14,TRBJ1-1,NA,TGTGCCAGCAGCCAAGATCGGGGCACTGAAGCTTTCTTT,CASSQDRGTEAFF
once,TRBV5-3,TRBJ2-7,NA,TGTGCCAGAAGCTTGTGCAGGGGAGCCTACGAGCAGTACTTC,CARSLCRGAYEQYF
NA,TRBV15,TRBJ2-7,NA,TGTGCCACCAGCGAGACTATCCCGGGCAAAAACCACGAGCAGTACTTC,CATSETIPGKNHEQYF
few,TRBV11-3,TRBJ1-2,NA,TGTGCCAGCAGCTTCTTGGACAAAGCTAACTATGGCTACACCTTC,CASSFLDKANYGYTF
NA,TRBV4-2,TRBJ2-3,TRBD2,TGTGCCAGCAGCCAAATGGCTGGGCTAGCGGGGACTAGCACAGATACGCAGTATTTT,CASSQMAGLAGTSTDTQYF
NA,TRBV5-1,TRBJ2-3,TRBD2,TGCGCCAGCAGCCGCACCGGGGGGACAGATACGCAGTATTTT,CASSRTGGTDTQYF
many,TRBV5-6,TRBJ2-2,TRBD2,TGTGCCAGCACCCAACTTGGGGTTGGACTAGCTATCACCGGGGAGCTGTTTTTT,CASTQLGVGLAITGELFF
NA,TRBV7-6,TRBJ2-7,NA,TGTGCCAGCAGCCCGAGTTCTGGGCCCAGGGTGCAGTACTTC,CASSPSSGPRVQYF
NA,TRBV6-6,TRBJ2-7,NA,TGTGCCAGCAGTTACTCGGAAGGCTACGAGCAGTACTTC,CASSYSEGYEQYF
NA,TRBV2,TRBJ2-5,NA,TGTGCCAGCAATAGGCTGGGAGAGACCCAGTACTTC,CASNRLGETQYF
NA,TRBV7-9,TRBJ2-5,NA,TGTGCCAGCAGCTTAGTGTCGGGCCCGGAGACCCAGTACTTC,CASSLVSGPETQYF
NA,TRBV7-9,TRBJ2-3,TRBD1,TGTGCCAGCAGCCCCAGGGGGAGTGCGTCAGATACGCAGTATTTT,CASSPRGSASDTQYF
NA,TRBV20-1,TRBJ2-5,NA,TGCAGTTATAGGGTTCGGGAGACCCAGTACTTC,CSYRVRETQYF
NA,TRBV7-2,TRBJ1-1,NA,TGTGCCAGCAGCTTAAGAAGGCCGGGGGGCACTGAAGCTTTCTTT,CASSLRRPGGTEAFF
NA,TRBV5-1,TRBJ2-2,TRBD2,TGCGCCAGCAAGGGCGGGAGCGGCACCGGGGAGCTGTTTTTT,CASKGGSGTGELFF
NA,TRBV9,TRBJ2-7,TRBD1,TGTGCCAGCAGCGCAGGGGACAGATACGAGCAGTACTTC,CASSAGDRYEQYF
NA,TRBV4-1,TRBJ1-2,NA,TGCGCCAGCAGCCAAGGGCAAGCTAACTATGGCTACACCTTC,CASSQGQANYGYTF
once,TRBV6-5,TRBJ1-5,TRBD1,TGTGCCAGCAGTGACAGGACAGGGGGTCAGCCCCAGCATTTT,CASSDRTGGQPQHF
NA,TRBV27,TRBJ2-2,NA,TGTGCCAGCTGCCATGTTAGGGGGGAGCTGTTTTTT,CASCHVRGELFF
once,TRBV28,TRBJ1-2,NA,TGTGCCAGCAGTAAGGGGAGAAAGGGTAACTATGGCTACACCTTC,CASSKGRKGNYGYTF
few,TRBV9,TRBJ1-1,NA,TGTGCCAGCAGCAGGGGACCGCAGAACACTGAAGCTTTCTTT,CASSRGPQNTEAFF
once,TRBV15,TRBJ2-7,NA,TGTGCCACCAGCAGGGGACCAGACGGCACCTACGAGCAGTACTTC,CATSRGPDGTYEQYF
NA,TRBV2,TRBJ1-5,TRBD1,TGTGCCAGCTTCCGGGACAGGGGTTTCAATCAGCCCCAGCATTTT,CASFRDRGFNQPQHF